A single TCR beta chain is shown here with its context. Its binding antigen is unknown. Base qualities are not recorded, but no much larger clone differs from it by a single base. From the cysteine up to the phenylalanine, the CDR3 has a length of 14 residues. CDR3 DNA is the only sequence kept; it has 42 bases, read in frame from the first base. Reading the germline V gene gives CDR1 MRHNA and CDR2 SNTAGT. At the junction V is shortened by 2 bases and J by 1 base; bases outside the gene matches: 0. The library was built by means of the immunoSEQ multiplex PCR assay. High-throughput TCR-beta CDR3 sequencing of genomic DNA from most patients was performed by Adaptive Biotechnologies. The study's processing was this. TCR sequencing data for over 15 patients were retrieved from Adaptive's ImmunoSEQ software; three other patients were processed with MiXCR and VDJtools. Because the origin of CDR3 nucleotide sequences shared between donor and recipient could not be assigned, those sequences were removed. To count as alloreactive, a clone needed at least 2-fold expansion over unstimulated cells and a minimum CFSE-low frequency of 0.002% (template counts) or 0.001% (read counts). Clones were considered mappable if detected in sequenced pre-transplant spleen, lymph node, or MLR CFSE-low populations of the donor or recipient. The cumulative frequency of alloreactive clones was calculated as a percentage of all sequences, weighted by copy number. TCRdb mirrors the immuneACCESS table, restricted to in-frame sequences. Some clones are absent from its copies; in checked studies, under half trace to an unresolved V gene, and the reason for the others is unknown. From that table come the V and J calls and clone size; the DNA was used to work out D and trimming. The sample records approximately 6,200 clones, around four fifths of which are singletons. The ten top clones hold about 8% of the sample.

This sample is drawn from a study of graft-versus-host responses after intestinal transplantation (dated by TCRdb to the early 2020s). The study in broad terms: The transplants that recipients got were multivisceral, liver-intestinal, or isolated intestinal. Every recipient was given anti-thymocyte globulin induction, followed by approximately 3 years of maintenance tacrolimus and steroids. Graft-versus-host and host-versus-graft alloreactive T cell clones were tracked in the graft, circulation and bone marrow after intestinal transplantation using bulk TCR-beta CDR3 sequencing. Alloreactive clones were identified by sequencing pre-transplant mixed lymphocyte reaction products and comparing these products with unstimulated pre-transplant donor and recipient T cells. Of the 20 to 25 intestinal transplant recipients enrolled in the cohort, one of whom was a retransplant, a few patients without pretransplant specimens were excluded. Donor T cell macrochimerism was defined as a peak of at least 4% donor T cells among recipient peripheral blood mononuclear cells. Samples from a few later patients were sequenced in-house on an Illumina MiSeq with MiXCR processing rather than by the commercial service.

Intraepithelial and lamina propria lymphocytes were isolated from graft specimens using dithiothreitol, EDTA incubations and collagenase D digestion. Bulk TCR-beta sequencing was performed on serial intestinal graft biopsy specimens collected as late as 600 days after transplant. What the work shows at the level of the full study, not this receptor alone: High GvH to HvG T cell clonal ratios were observed in the allografts of patients with donor T cell macrochimerism. GvH clones turned up in recipient bone marrow, with some appearing earlier in ileal mucosa or blood, a pattern consistent with an intestinal mucosal origin. The conclusions were limited by the relatively low number and heterogeneity of the intestinal transplant patients. Peak levels of circulating GvH clones were associated with declines in HvG clones early after transplant.

The TCR comes from a human patient who received an intestinal transplant, so some T cells may come from the graft donor. The sequence joins TRBV6-4 to TRBJ2-3, with 7 central nucleotides matching TRBD2. The material was ileum tissue, obtained 307 days after intestinal transplant. The CDR3 reads CASSDAGGTDTQYF. At the DNA level, the sequence is TGTGCCAGCAGTGACGCGGGGGGCACAGATACGCAGTATTTT.